These 7 T cell receptor beta chains came from one sample sequenced in a study of blood T cell repertoires in COVID-19 (TCRdb year 2020). The library was built by means of the immunoSEQ multiplex PCR assay. TCRdb carries this immuneACCESS record with in-frame sequences only. Its versions omit some clonotypes, under half of them owing to an unresolved V gene in the studies checked, with the rest unexplained. For this sample the table gives about 170,000 clones, of which around 84% were detected only once. The ten most abundant clones make up about 14% of the sample. What was sequenced was peripheral blood. These receptor sequences come from a woman aged 70-85 years with COVID-19, enrolled during active disease.

The gene calls are TRBV5-1 and TRBJ2-7; TRBD1 aligns across 7 bases. Germline trimming cut 4 bases from V and 4 bases from J; bases unmatched to any gene: 14. The CDR3 length is 16 residues. The germline V gene encodes CDR1 SGHRS and CDR2 YFSETQ. Here the CDR3 reads CASSPEWGQLFYEQYV. The CDR3 DNA sequence: TGCGCCAGCAGCCCAGAATGGGGACAGCTGTTTTACGAGCAGTACGTC.

V gene TRBV3-1 (or the pseudogene TRBV3-2) combines with J gene TRBJ2-7; D unclear. The length of the CDR3 is 14 residues. Germline V gene data show CDR1 as LGHDT and CDR2 as YNNKEL (reference sequence). V dropped 1 base and J dropped 0 bases, with 7 bases sitting between them. The chain's CDR3 is CASSQGQNSYEQYF. The CDR3 coding sequence is TGTGCCAGCAGCCAAGGGCAGAACTCCTACGAGCAGTACTTC.

The rearrangement links TRBV5-6 to TRBJ2-1; tentative D call: TRBD2 (6 bases). This CDR3 is built from 15 residues. Germline-derived CDR1 and CDR2 are SGHDT and YYEEEE. V was shortened by 4 bases and J by 5 bases, with 16 bases between the two germline ends. CDR3 protein: CASSEGLSDHNEQFF. The CDR3 region has the DNA TGTGCCAGCAGCGAGGGACTTTCGGACCACAATGAGCAGTTCTTC.

The CDR3, as DNA: TGTGCCAGCTCACGGCGACAGGGACCAGATACGCAGTATTTT. It yields the protein CASSRRQGPDTQYF. The J gene is TRBJ2-3, the V gene TRBV18, with 7 bases aligning to TRBD1. The CDR3 is 14 residues long. V dropped 4 bases and J dropped 4; count of bases not matched to a gene: 5. Per the germline V gene, CDR1 is KGHSH and CDR2 is LQKENI.

This chain uses TRBV7-2 with TRBJ1-5; 9 nucleotides align to TRBD1. CDR1 is SGHTA and CDR2 is FQGNSA in the germline V gene. J lost 6 bases, V lost 5 bases, and 8 bases had no gene match. This CDR3 has 15 residues. DNA for the CDR3: TGTGCCAGCAGCCCGAGGACAGGGGTGACTCAGCCCCAGCATTTT. Residues: CASSPRTGVTQPQHF.

This chain uses TRBV25-1 with TRBJ2-3; possible D gene TRBD2, 7 bases. V was shortened by 8 bases and J by 4 bases, with 22 bases between the two germline ends. CDR3 length equals 16 residues. Germline CDR1 is MGHDK and CDR2 is SYGVNS. This CDR3 is CASQTWAGEGADTQYF. The CDR3 nucleotides read TGTGCCAGCCAAACGTGGGCGGGAGAGGGGGCAGATACGCAGTATTTT.

This rearrangement joins TRBV29-1 to TRBJ2-5, with D maybe TRBD1 (5 bases). The CDR3 runs 14 residues. Trimming cost V 3 bases and J 5 bases, with 16 bases left between them. Germline-derived CDR1 and CDR2 are SQVTM and ANQGSEA. The CDR3 DNA reads TGCAGCGTTGAGGGGCGGCCCAAGGGGGAGACCCAGTACTTC. Its protein product is CSVEGRPKGETQYF.